This T cell receptor (beta chain) was captured by sequencing in a study of T cells in Graves' hyperthyroidism and ophthalmopathy. Amplification of TCR beta CDR3 regions used RNA as the template. During a first-round RT-PCR of the TCR CDR3, the HTBI primer set was used. In TCRdb, the multiplex PCR reads were re-called with MiXCR into one record per CDR3 protein. The sample has over 650,000 distinct CDR3 sequences, approximately 16% seen once; the top ten hold about 8.4%. This CDR3 has 17 amino acids. Trimming left V 4 bases short and J 5 bases short, with 20 bases between. Germline values: CDR1 SNHLY, CDR2 FYNNEI. Aged 18 to 65, the patients had hyperthyroidism that was newly diagnosed and had lasted under 2 months. Uncontrolled infections, other autoimmune diseases, pregnancy or lactation led to exclusion of patients. Diagnoses were made from clinical symptoms, serum measures (thyroxine and TRAb), thyroid ultrasound and orbital computed tomography.

The sample holds many counts of this clonotype. The sample consisted of blood. J is TRBJ2-2 and V is TRBV2, with a tentative D call TRBD1 (6 bases). The origin of this receptor is a man between 18 and 29 years old with Graves' hyperthyroidism. CDR3 region: CASSAYRTATSTGELFF. In nucleotides, the CDR3 is TGTGCCAGCAGTGCCTATAGGACAGCCACCTCTACCGGGGAGCTGTTTTTT.